Shown below are 13 T cell receptor beta chains from a single sample sequenced in a study of cytomegalovirus exposure and HLA in healthy donors (dated by TCRdb to about 2017). To prepare the library, the immunoSEQ multiplex PCR assay was applied. For the multiplex PCR, a mixture combining 60 forward primers for TCR Vbeta segments and 13 reverse primers for TCR Jbeta segments was used. TCRdb mirrors the immuneACCESS table, restricted to in-frame sequences. Some clones are absent from its copies; in checked studies, under half trace to an unresolved V gene, and the reason for the others is unknown. This sample has about 190,000 clones in its table, and approximately 70% of those were observed once. The ten biggest clones cover about 2% of the sample. Sequencing was done on a sample of PBMCs. Receptor source: a woman younger than 45 in good health and CMV-seronegative.

The chain couples TRBV5-8 to TRBJ1-1, with TRBD1 matching 10 bases. Per germline, CDR1 SGHTS and CDR2 YDEGEE. The CDR3 runs 15 residues. J gave up 5 bases and V 3 bases, and 7 bases lay outside the gene matches. The CDR3 region has the DNA TGTGCCAGCAGCTCCCGGGACAGGGGTAGGACTGAAGCTTTCTTT. Translated: CASSSRDRGRTEAFF.

This clone was seen only a few times. The rearrangement uses TRBV27 and TRBJ2-6, with D possibly TRBD1 on 6 matching bases. This CDR3 region has 16 residues. In germline, CDR1 is MNHEY, CDR2 SMNVEV (reference sequence). V shed 5 bases and J shed 9 bases, with 20 bases lying between them. The chain's CDR3 is CASSQGTAGGYNVLTF. CDR3 nucleotide sequence: TGTGCCAGCAGTCAAGGGACGGCTGGGGGCTACAACGTCCTGACTTTC.

The CDR3 DNA is TGTGCCAGTAGTATAGATCGGGGGACAGCCGTCGCCTACGAGCAGTACTTC. It encodes CASSIDRGTAVAYEQYF. The chain is built from TRBV19 and TRBJ2-7; a possible D gene is TRBD1 (7 bases). V shed 0 bases and J shed 2 bases, with 17 bases lying between them. This CDR3 has 17 amino acids. CDR1 is LNHDA and CDR2 is SQIVND in the germline V gene (reference sequence).

This sequence joins TRBV7-9 and TRBJ1-1; D is unresolved. CDR1 is SEHNR and CDR2 is FQNEAQ in the germline V gene (reference sequence). The CDR3 has 14 residues. Trimming cost V 1 base and J 1 base, with 7 bases left between them. The CDR3 nucleotides are TGTGCCAGCAGCTTAGGGGCGGGGAACACTGAAGCTTTCTTT. Its protein product is CASSLGAGNTEAFF.

The chain joins TRBV4-3 to TRBJ1-2; D remains unclear. V was pared by 2 bases and J by 2 bases, with 9 bases between. The CDR3 length is 14 residues. Per the germline V gene, CDR1 is LGHNA and CDR2 is YSLEER. The CDR3 region has the DNA TGCGCCAGCAGCCAAAACAGACAAAACTATGGCTACACCTTC. Amino acids: CASSQNRQNYGYTF.

The V call is TRBV7-6, the J call TRBJ2-5; 7 bases align to TRBD1. With 1 base clipped from V and 4 bases from J, the junction kept 0 bases outside the gene matches. Germline CDR1 is SGHVS and CDR2 is FNYEAQ. This CDR3 is 13 amino acids long. CDR3 nucleotide sequence: TGTGCCAGCAGCTTAGACAGGGGAGAGACCCAGTACTTC. As protein: CASSLDRGETQYF.

The J gene is TRBJ2-3, the V gene TRBV7-2; 12 bases fit TRBD2. Trimming at V came to 5 bases and at J to 3 bases, leaving 6 bases not matched to a gene. This CDR3 has 16 residues. Germline CDR1 and CDR2: SGHTA and FQGNSA. CDR3 nucleotides: TGTGCCAGCAGCCTGGCTAGCGGGAGGGCTACAGATACGCAGTATTTT. Its translation: CASSLASGRATDTQYF. Using reference TRBV7-2 and TRBJ2-3 for the parts outside the CDR3, the full variable domain is GAGVSQSPSNKVTEKGKDVELRCDPISGHTALYWYRQSLGQGLEFLIYFQGNSAPDKSGLPSDRFSAERTGGSVSTLTIQRTQQEDSAVYLCASSLASGRATDTQYFGPGTRLTVL.

This CDR3 reads CASSFGTEYYEQYF. The CDR3 DNA reads as TGTGCCAGCAGCTTTGGGACAGAGTACTACGAGCAGTACTTC. V gene TRBV7-8 combines with J gene TRBJ2-7, with TRBD1 identical over 7 bases. Germline V CDR1 and CDR2: SGHVS, FQNEAQ. The CDR3 contains 14 residues. Trimming removed 3 bases from V and 3 bases from J; junction bases left unmatched: 5.

J is TRBJ2-1 and V is TRBV7-9, with D possibly matching TRBD2 (5 bases). Germline V gene lookup returns CDR1 SEHNR and CDR2 FQNEAQ (reference sequence). The CDR3 runs to 14 residues. V dropped 0 bases and J dropped 12 bases, with 15 bases sitting between them. The CDR3 sequence is CASSLALAADWQFF. In nucleotides, the CDR3 is TGTGCCAGCAGCTTAGCTCTTGCAGCGGATTGGCAGTTCTTC.

The V and J genes are TRBV6-5 and TRBJ1-1, with 8 bases identical to TRBD1. This CDR3 contains 16 residues. Per the germline V gene, CDR1 is MNHEY and CDR2 is SVGAGI. Trimming cost V 2 bases and J 3 bases; bases outside gene matches: 8. The CDR3 DNA reads as TGTGCCAGCAGTTACCGACAGGGGTTATGGCACACTGAAGCTTTCTTT. It specifies CASSYRQGLWHTEAFF.

The chain recombines TRBV7-9 with TRBJ2-1; 14 bases match TRBD2. The germline gives CDR1 SEHNR, CDR2 FQNEAQ (reference sequence). The CDR3 has 18 amino acids. Losses at the gene ends were 5 bases for V and 3 bases for J; bases not matched to a gene: 9. The CDR3 protein is CASSQQTSGRGGYNEQFF. The CDR3 coding sequence is TGTGCCAGCAGCCAGCAGACTAGCGGGAGGGGAGGCTACAATGAGCAGTTCTTC.

This clone was counted a few times. The chain has TRBV7-2 and TRBJ2-1; D perhaps matches TRBD1 (5 bases). CDR1 and CDR2 from the germline V gene are SGHTA and FQGNSA. The CDR3 has 13 residues. V was pared by 5 bases and J by 6 bases, with 11 bases between. This CDR3 is CASSGVRGNEQFF. DNA for the CDR3: TGTGCCAGCAGCGGGGTAAGGGGCAATGAGCAGTTCTTC.

This clone has only a few counts. J is TRBJ1-5 and V is TRBV5-1; D ambiguous. Germline V gene sequence: CDR1 SGHRS, CDR2 YFSETQ. With 0 bases removed from V and 1 base from J, the gap between germline ends came to 8 bases. The CDR3 runs to 15 residues. The CDR3 nucleotides are TGCGCCAGCAGCTTGGCCGGGGTGAGCAATCAGCCCCAGCATTTT. Residues: CASSLAGVSNQPQHF.